Listed here are 7 T cell receptor beta chains from one sample, sequenced in a study of cytomegalovirus exposure and HLA in healthy donors. 13 Jbeta primers and 60 Vbeta primers were used for the PCR. Only in-frame clones appear in the TCRdb table, and some are missing; sequencing was by immunoSEQ multiplex PCR. The sample shows around 150,000 clones, approximately 81% of them seen only once. The sequencing input was PBMCs. The receptors were sampled from a woman in her twenties or thirties in good health and CMV-seropositive.

V is TRBV7-9 and J is TRBJ1-2; 9 bases line up with TRBD1. Germline CDR1 reads SEHNR; CDR2 reads FQNEAQ (reference sequence). V lost 4 bases, J lost 7 bases, and 16 bases stayed unmatched. The CDR3 spans 17 residues. The chain's CDR3 is CASSSLRDRDTLGGYTF. DNA of the CDR3: TGTGCCAGCAGCTCTCTACGGGACAGGGATACGCTAGGTGGCTACACCTTC.

This CDR3 reads CASSATPVDYGYTF. The DNA for the CDR3 is TGTGCCAGCAGCGCTACTCCCGTCGACTATGGCTACACCTTC. This chain uses TRBV5-6 with TRBJ1-2; D gene uncertain. Trimming left V 4 bases short and J 3 bases short, with 13 bases between. The germline V gene encodes CDR1 SGHDT and CDR2 YYEEEE. This CDR3 has 14 amino acids.

This clone was counted only a few times. Written as DNA, the CDR3 is TGTGCCAGCAGTGAACAAGCGGGGACGTTCTTC. It yields the protein CASSEQAGTFF. The V and J genes are TRBV2 and TRBJ2-1; 7 nucleotides align to TRBD2. Germline V lookup: CDR1 SNHLY, CDR2 FYNNEI. The CDR3 has 11 residues. Unmatched junction bases numbered 4, after V lost 2 bases and J lost 15 bases.

The V and J genes are TRBV7-3 and TRBJ2-1, with TRBD2 matching 10 bases. The germline V gene has CDR1 SGHTA and CDR2 FQGTGA. CDR3 length equals 15 residues. V lost 5 bases and J lost 4; bases outside the gene matches: 5. This chain's CDR3 is CASSPGLAPYNEQFF. For the CDR3, the DNA is TGTGCCAGCAGCCCGGGACTAGCGCCTTACAATGAGCAGTTCTTC.

This rearrangement joins TRBV9 to TRBJ2-3; TRBD1 might be the D (6 bases). Trimming pared 1 base from V and 4 bases from J, leaving 13 bases between. The CDR3 has 15 amino acids. Germline values: CDR1 SGDLS, CDR2 YYNGEE. Written as DNA, the CDR3 is TGTGCCAGCAGCGTATCACAGGGCTGGGCAGATACGCAGTATTTT. Translated: CASSVSQGWADTQYF.

This chain links TRBV7-9 with TRBJ2-3, with TRBD2 identical over 7 bases. The germline V gene has CDR1 SEHNR and CDR2 FQNEAQ (reference sequence). The CDR3 loop spans 14 amino acids. V shed 5 bases, J shed 2 bases, and the junction held 4 bases outside the gene matches. The DNA of the CDR3 is TGTGCCAGCAGCCAACTAGCGCCCACAGATACGCAGTATTTT. Amino acids: CASSQLAPTDTQYF.

The count of this clone is one. The genes are TRBV15 and TRBJ1-6; D ambiguous. CDR1 is LNHNV and CDR2 is YYDKDF in the germline V gene (reference sequence). The V end lost 2 bases, the J end lost 11 bases, and 7 bases lay between the germline ends. The CDR3 totals 12 residues. CDR3 DNA sequence: TGTGCCACCAGCAGACGGTTTACACCCCTCCACTTT. This translates into CATSRRFTPLHF.